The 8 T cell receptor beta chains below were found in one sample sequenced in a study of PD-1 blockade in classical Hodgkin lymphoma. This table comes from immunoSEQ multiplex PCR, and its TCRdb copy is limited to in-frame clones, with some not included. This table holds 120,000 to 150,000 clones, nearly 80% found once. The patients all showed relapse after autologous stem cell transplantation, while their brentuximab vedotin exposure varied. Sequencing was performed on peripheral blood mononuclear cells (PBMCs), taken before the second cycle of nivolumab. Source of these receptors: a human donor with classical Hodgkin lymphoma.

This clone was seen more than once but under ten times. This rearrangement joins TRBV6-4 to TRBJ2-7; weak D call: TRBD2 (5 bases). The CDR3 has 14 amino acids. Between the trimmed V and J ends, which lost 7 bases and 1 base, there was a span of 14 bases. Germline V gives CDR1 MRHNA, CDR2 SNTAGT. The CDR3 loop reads CASNQSRGSYEQYF. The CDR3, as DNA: TGTGCCAGCAATCAAAGCCGAGGGTCCTACGAGCAGTACTTC.

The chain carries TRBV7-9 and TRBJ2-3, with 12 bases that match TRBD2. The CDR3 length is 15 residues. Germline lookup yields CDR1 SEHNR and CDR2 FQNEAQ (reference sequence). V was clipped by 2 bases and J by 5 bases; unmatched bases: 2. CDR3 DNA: TGTGCCAGCAGCTTACTAGCGGGGGGGCAAGATACGCAGTATTTT. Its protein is CASSLLAGGQDTQYF.

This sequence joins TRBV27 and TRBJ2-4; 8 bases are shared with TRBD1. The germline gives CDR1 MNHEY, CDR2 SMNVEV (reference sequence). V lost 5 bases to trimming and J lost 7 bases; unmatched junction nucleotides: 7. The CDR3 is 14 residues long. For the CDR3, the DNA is TGTGCCAGCAGTACCCGACAGGGGACGAACATTCAGTACTTC. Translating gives CASSTRQGTNIQYF.

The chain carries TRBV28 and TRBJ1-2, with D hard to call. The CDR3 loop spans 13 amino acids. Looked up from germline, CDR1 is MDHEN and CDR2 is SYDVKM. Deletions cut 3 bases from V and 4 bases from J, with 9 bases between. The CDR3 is CASSFGLSYGYTF. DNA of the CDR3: TGTGCCAGCAGTTTCGGTTTGAGCTATGGCTACACCTTC.

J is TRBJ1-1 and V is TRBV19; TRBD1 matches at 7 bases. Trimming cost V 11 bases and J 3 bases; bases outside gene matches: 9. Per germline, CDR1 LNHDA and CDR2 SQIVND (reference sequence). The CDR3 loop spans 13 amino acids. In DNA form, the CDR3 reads TGTGCCGCCCGGAGGGGGCAGGACACTGAAGCTTTCTTT. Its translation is CAARRGQDTEAFF. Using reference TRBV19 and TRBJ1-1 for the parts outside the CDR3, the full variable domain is DGGITQSPKYLFRKEGQNVTLSCEQNLNHDAMYWYRQDPGQGLRLIYYSQIVNDFQKGDIAEGYSVSREKKESFPLTVTSAQKNPTAFYLCAARRGQDTEAFFGQGTRLTVV.

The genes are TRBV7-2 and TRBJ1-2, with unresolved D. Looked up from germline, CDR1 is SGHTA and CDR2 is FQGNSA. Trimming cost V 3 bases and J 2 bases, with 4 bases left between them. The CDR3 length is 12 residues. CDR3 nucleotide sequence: TGTGCCAGCAGCTTTGTGAACTATGGCTACACCTTC. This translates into CASSFVNYGYTF.

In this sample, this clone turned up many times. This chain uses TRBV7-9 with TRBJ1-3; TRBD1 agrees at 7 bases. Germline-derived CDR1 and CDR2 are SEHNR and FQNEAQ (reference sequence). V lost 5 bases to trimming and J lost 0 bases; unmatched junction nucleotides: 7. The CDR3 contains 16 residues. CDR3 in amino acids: CASSVLRGNSGNTIYF. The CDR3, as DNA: TGTGCCAGCAGCGTCCTCAGGGGGAACTCTGGAAACACCATATATTTT.

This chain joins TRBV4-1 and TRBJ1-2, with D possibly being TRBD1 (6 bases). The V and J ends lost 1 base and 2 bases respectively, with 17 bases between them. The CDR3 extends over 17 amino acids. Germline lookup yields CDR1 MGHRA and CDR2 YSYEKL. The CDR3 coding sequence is TGCGCCAGCAGCCAAGGGGGGGCAGCCAGGGGAAACTATGGCTACACCTTC. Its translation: CASSQGGAARGNYGYTF.